Shown below are 20 T cell receptor beta chains from a single sample sequenced in a study of CD8 T cells in Susac syndrome (dated by TCRdb to the late 2010s). Library creation used the immunoSEQ multiplex PCR assay. RNA was extracted with the RNeasy kit and 0.5 to 1 ug was reverse transcribed using random hexamers. TCRdb took the public reads, trimmed them with fastp at Q25, ran MiXCR for clone calling and kept in-frame beta chains. For every CDR3 protein sequence, its rows merge into one entry that carries the most common genes and DNA. In all, the sample holds 300,000 or so distinct CDR3 sequences, and 90% to 95% of those were seen once. Around 0.07% of the sample lies in the top ten. Sequences were obtained from CD4+ T cells from PBMCs. Receptors originate from a human donor with multiple sclerosis.

This clonotype was detected once. V gene TRBV11-3 combines with J gene TRBJ2-2; D may be TRBD2 (6 bases). The V gene's germline CDR1 is SGHNT and CDR2 YENEEA. V lost 1 base and J 6 bases, leaving 12 bases between the germline ends. The CDR3 has 15 amino acids. The CDR3 protein is CASSLVAGTAGELFF. CDR3 DNA: TGTGCCAGCAGCTTAGTTGCGGGGACGGCCGGGGAGCTGTTTTTT.

The rearrangement uses TRBV10-3 and TRBJ2-7; 9 bases are a match to TRBD1. The CDR3 has 14 residues. The germline V gene encodes CDR1 ENHRY and CDR2 SYGVKD. V lost 4 bases, J lost 2 bases, and 3 bases stayed unmatched. Here the CDR3 reads CAISAGTGTYEQYF. CDR3 nucleotide sequence: TGTGCCATCAGTGCAGGGACAGGGACCTACGAGCAGTACTTC.

The chain links TRBV7-2 to TRBJ2-1; D not certain. From germline, CDR1 is SGHTA and CDR2 FQGNSA. This CDR3 has 15 residues. Trimming took off 1 base at V and 1 base at J, with 8 bases between the two ends. The CDR3 coding sequence is TGTGCCAGCAGCTTAGGGGTAGTGTCCTACAATGAGCAGTTCTTC. Translation: CASSLGVVSYNEQFF. Full variable domain (remainder filled in from reference TRBV7-2 and TRBJ2-1): GAGVSQSPSNKVTEKGKDVELRCDPISGHTALYWYRQSLGQGLEFLIYFQGNSAPDKSGLPSDRFSAERTGGSVSTLTIQRTQQEDSAVYLCASSLGVVSYNEQFFGPGTRLTVL.

This clonotype was recorded once. V usage is TRBV3-1 and J usage is TRBJ2-1, with TRBD2 identical over 7 bases. CDR1 and CDR2 (germline): LGHDT, YNNKEL (reference sequence). The trim removed 4 bases at V and 8 bases at J, leaving 23 bases unmatched. The CDR3 is 19 amino acids. The CDR3 sequence: CASSLSPGGMTSLWDEQFF. The CDR3 DNA sequence: TGTGCCAGCAGCCTATCACCGGGGGGAATGACTTCCTTATGGGATGAGCAGTTCTTC.

With regard to this clonotype: At one end, the junction sequence differs from germline, possibly due to a read error. V is TRBV7-7 and J is TRBJ2-1, with D uncertain. This CDR3 has 13 amino acids. The germline gives CDR1 SSHAT, CDR2 FNYEAQ (reference sequence). The CDR3 sequence: CASSQYYGVEQFF. The CDR3 coding sequence is TGTGCTAGCAGCCAATACTACGGTGTTGAGCAGTTCTTC.

The genes are TRBV7-9 and TRBJ2-3; no reliable D call. The CDR3 runs 15 residues. V shed 8 bases and J shed 0 bases, with 15 bases lying between them. The V gene's germline CDR1 is SEHNR and CDR2 FQNEAQ (reference sequence). CDR3 DNA sequence: TGTGCCAGCCGCCCCCCCAGCACTAGCACAGATACGCAGTATTTT. Translating it yields CASRPPSTSTDTQYF. The complete variable domain, with remaining parts taken from reference TRBV7-9 and TRBJ2-3, reads DTGVSQNPRHKITKRGQNVTFRCDPISEHNRLYWYRQTLGQGPEFLTYFQNEAQLEKSRLLSDRFSAERPKGSFSTLEIQRTEQGDSAMYLCASRPPSTSTDTQYFGPGTRLTVL.

In the case of this clonotype: One end of the junction fails to match germline, which may point to a read error. This rearrangement joins TRBV7-7 to TRBJ2-7, with 11 bases matching TRBD1. Germline loops: CDR1 SSHAT, CDR2 FNYEAQ (reference sequence). This CDR3 has 19 residues. The CDR3 coding sequence is TGTGCTAGCAGCAGAAAGGACAGGGGGCGAAGCAATCCTTTATACGAGCAGTACTTC. Protein: CASSRKDRGRSNPLYEQYF.

This rearrangement joins TRBV25-1 to TRBJ1-4, with a possible D match to TRBD1 (5 bases). The CDR3 is 17 amino acids. From germline, CDR1 is MGHDK and CDR2 SYGVNS. V was trimmed by 1 base and J by 5 bases, leaving 17 bases between them. In DNA, the CDR3 is TGTGCCAGCAGTGAATCTTCGGGAGGGGATGGGAATGAAAAACTGTTTTTT. Encoded protein: CASSESSGGDGNEKLFF.

V and J are TRBV2 and TRBJ1-2; D gene ambiguous. The CDR3 sequence is 11 residues long. V lost 4 bases and J lost 5, with 5 bases in between. In germline, CDR1 is SNHLY, CDR2 FYNNEI. The CDR3 sequence is CASSAGYGYTF. CDR3 DNA: TGTGCCAGCAGTGCGGGATATGGCTACACCTTC. Together with reference TRBV2 and TRBJ1-2, the CDR3 gives the full variable domain: EPEVTQTPSHQVTQMGQEVILRCVPISNHLYFYWYRQILGQKVEFLVSFYNNEISEKSEIFDDQFSVERPDGSNFTLKIRSTKLEDSAMYFCASSAGYGYTFGSGTRLTVV.

The gene calls are TRBV24-1 and TRBJ2-5; D is unresolved. CDR1 KGHDR and CDR2 SFDVKD come from the germline V gene. This CDR3 is 12 amino acids long. With 1 base removed from V and 5 bases from J, the gap between germline ends came to 4 bases. CDR3 nucleotide sequence: TGTGCCACCAGTGATTTCGGGGAGACCCAGTACTTC. Translated, it gives CATSDFGETQYF.

The chain joins TRBV18 to TRBJ2-5; no firm D call. The V gene's germline CDR1 is KGHSH and CDR2 LQKENI. The CDR3 is made up of 13 amino acids. V lost 6 bases, J lost 2 bases, and 10 bases lay in between. The CDR3 bases are TGTGCCAGCTCGCTTAACCAGCAAGAGACCCAGTACTTC. It codes for CASSLNQQETQYF.

This clonotype appeared a few times. The V gene is TRBV30, the J gene TRBJ2-5; D is perhaps TRBD1 or TRBD2 (6 bases each). This CDR3 contains 14 residues. The V gene's germline CDR1 is GTSNPN and CDR2 SVGIG (reference sequence). Trimming shortened V by 1 base and J by 9 bases, and 18 bases separated the two germline ends. CDR3 loop: CAWSAARGPGAQYF. The CDR3 nucleotides read TGTGCCTGGAGTGCGGCCAGGGGCCCGGGGGCCCAGTACTTC.

This CDR3 reads CATSSWGRGSGGYTF. The CDR3 DNA reads TGTGCCACCAGCTCCTGGGGCAGGGGGTCGGGTGGCTACACCTTC. The V and J genes are TRBV15 and TRBJ1-2; the match to TRBD1 covers 7 bases. The CDR3 spans 15 residues. CDR1 is LNHNV, CDR2 YYDKDF, per germline (reference sequence). The V gene end was trimmed by 5 bases and the J gene end by 7 bases; junction bases not matched to a gene: 13.

V is TRBV5-1 and J is TRBJ2-2, with 11 nucleotides matching TRBD2. Unmatched junction bases numbered 6, after V lost 4 bases and J lost 4 bases. In germline, CDR1 is SGHRS, CDR2 YFSETQ. This CDR3 region has 16 residues. The CDR3 DNA reads as TGCGCCAGCAGCCGCCTAGCGGGGGGTCCCACCGGGGAGCTGTTTTTT. It encodes CASSRLAGGPTGELFF.

The gene calls are TRBV4-2 and TRBJ2-2; no definite D call. The V gene lost 4 bases and the J gene lost 3 bases, with 12 bases spanning the gap. CDR1 LGHNA and CDR2 YNFKEQ come from the germline V gene. This CDR3 is built from 15 residues. The CDR3 is CASSPTYLDTGELFF. The CDR3 DNA sequence: TGTGCCAGCAGCCCGACCTACCTGGACACCGGGGAGCTGTTTTTT.

V is TRBV29-1 and J is TRBJ1-1; D possibly corresponds to TRBD1 (6 bases). The length of the CDR3 is 10 residues. The germline V gene has CDR1 SQVTM and CDR2 ANQGSEA. The CDR3 here is CSTGGAKAFF. The CDR3 DNA reads as TGCAGTACTGGGGGGGCCAAGGCTTTCTTT. Full variable domain (rest looked up from reference TRBV29-1 and TRBJ1-1): SAVISQKPSRDICQRGTSLTIQCQVDSQVTMMFWYRQQPGQSLTLIATANQGSEATYESGFVIDKFPISRPNLTFSTLTVSNMSPEDSSIYLCSTGGAKAFFGQGTRLTVV.

The genes are TRBV4-2 and TRBJ2-1; D is undetermined. Germline CDR1 and CDR2: LGHNA and YNFKEQ. This CDR3 is 15 amino acids long. The ends were cut back, 4 bases at V and 5 bases at J, with 15 bases in the middle. CDR3 protein: CASSLSLGTDNEQFF. The CDR3 DNA reads as TGTGCCAGCAGCCTGTCGTTGGGCACTGACAATGAGCAGTTCTTC.

The V and J genes are TRBV7-3 and TRBJ1-2; weak D call: TRBD1 (6 bases). Trimming stripped 5 bases from V and 7 bases from J, with 20 bases between. Germline V lookup: CDR1 SGHTA, CDR2 FQGTGA. The CDR3 sequence is 15 residues long. CDR3 nucleotides: TGTGCCAGCAGCCCGACAGGTCTTCGCTCGAGTGGCTACACCTTC. Its protein product is CASSPTGLRSSGYTF.

The CDR3 nucleotides read TGTGCCACCAGTGATTCAGGACGGAGGAATGAGCAGTTCTTC. Protein: CATSDSGRRNEQFF. V and J are TRBV24-1 and TRBJ2-1; tentatively, D is TRBD2 (5 bases). Trimming pared 2 bases from V and 7 bases from J, leaving 11 bases between. Germline CDR1 is KGHDR and CDR2 is SFDVKD. This CDR3 comprises 14 residues.

A few counts support this clonotype. J is TRBJ2-7 and V is TRBV6-5; D unclear. Trimming cost V 6 bases and J 0 bases, with 12 bases left between them. This CDR3 contains 14 residues. CDR1 is MNHEY and CDR2 is SVGAGI in the germline V gene. The CDR3 loop reads CASRSVSSSYEQYF. CDR3 nucleotides: TGTGCCAGCAGGTCGGTCTCTAGCTCCTACGAGCAGTACTTC.